This T cell receptor (beta chain) was recovered during a study of T cell responses to AZD1222 COVID-19 vaccine. Here immunoSEQ multiplex PCR was the method, and the copy in TCRdb shows in-frame clones only, minus some. The repertoire holds about 120,000 clones, with about 89% as singletons. Deletions cut 4 bases from V and 8 bases from J, with 15 bases between. The length of the CDR3 is 13 residues. The germline CDR1 and CDR2 sequences are SGHRS and YFSETQ. A remark on this clone: What it binds is unknown.

Findings and limits, study-wide: Seropositive AZD1222 recipients at baseline numbered only five or six. The CD4 TCRs associated with vaccination extended across spike and predominated at 160-218 and 743-854. Clonal diversity may have been underestimated, and the donors were mostly white British, with more females than males. Per reports, nearly half of all spike-specific TCRs target regions that are unmutated in variants.

The TCR sequence derives from an adult in good health. The J gene is TRBJ1-2, the V gene TRBV5-1; D is possibly TRBD1 (5 bases). Specimen: peripheral blood, collected on day 0 of AZD1222 vaccination. The CDR3 DNA follows: TGCGCCAGCAGCGGGGGAGGGGCTGGCGGCTACACCTTC. Translating gives CASSGGGAGGYTF. Supplemented by reference TRBV5-1 and TRBJ1-2, the full variable domain reads KAGVTQTPRYLIKTRGQQVTLSCSPISGHRSVSWYQQTPGQGLQFLFEYFSETQRNKGNFPGRFSGRQFSNSRSEMNVSTLELGDSALYLCASSGGGAGGYTFGSGTRLTVV.